The entry that follows covers one TCR beta chain sequence. Its antigen is not known. Germline CDR1 is SGHTA and CDR2 is FQGTGA. The CDR3 has 14 amino acids. With V trimmed by 3 bases and J by 3 bases, 1 base remained unmatched. This sample was included in a study of CD8+ T cells in alopecia areata. Study conclusions and caveats: The study found higher clonality in lesional than normal scalp, especially in alopecia totalis/universalis. In patients, TCRs were shared less clearly than in mice, and HLA may possibly be involved. Normal-skin resident alphabeta T cells also appear among scalp sample sequences.

Extracted RNA was reverse transcribed into cDNA, the sequencing template. Method: immunoSEQ multiplex PCR; TCRdb's copy keeps in-frame clones and lacks some. The table shows more than 100,000 clones, with about 60% occurring only once. PBMCs yielded sorted CD4+ and CD8+ T cells. The chain couples TRBV7-3 to TRBJ2-1; 8 nucleotides line up with TRBD2. The TCR originated in a human donor in good health. Sequenced: CD4+ T cells sorted from blood. DNA for the CDR3: TGTGCCAGCAGCTTTGCGGGGGGCTACAATGAGCAGTTCTTC. Encoded protein: CASSFAGGYNEQFF.